These 9 T cell receptor beta chains came from one sample sequenced in a study of cytomegalovirus exposure and HLA in healthy donors. This PCR relied on a set of 60 Vbeta primers and 13 Jbeta primers. Profiled with immunoSEQ multiplex PCR; TCRdb holds only in-frame clones, not every one. The sample yields about 190,000 clones, more than 60% seen once. The specimen was PBMCs. The source is a woman aged 25 to 45 in good health and CMV-seropositive.

The chain uses TRBV4-1 and TRBJ1-2; 11 positions agree with TRBD1. Trimming at V came to 0 bases and at J to 4 bases, leaving 16 bases not matched to a gene. Germline V gene data show CDR1 as MGHRA and CDR2 as YSYEKL. The CDR3 totals 20 residues. The CDR3 sequence is CASSQEPPGQGVTTIYGYTF. The CDR3 region has the DNA TGCGCCAGCAGCCAAGAGCCCCCGGGACAGGGGGTTACCACCATCTATGGCTACACCTTC.

The CDR3 region is CAIRDPGLRTDTQYF. The CDR3 bases are TGTGCCATCAGAGATCCGGGACTTCGCACAGATACGCAGTATTTT. V and J are TRBV10-3 and TRBJ2-3; a possible D gene is TRBD2 (6 bases). Germline V gene data show CDR1 as ENHRY and CDR2 as SYGVKD. The CDR3 spans 15 residues. Trimming took 6 bases from V and 1 from J, leaving 14 bases between them.

The V gene is TRBV7-9, the J gene TRBJ1-1, with D possibly TRBD1 on 6 matching bases. V was clipped by 7 bases and J by 8 bases, with 14 bases between them. Per the germline V gene, CDR1 is SEHNR and CDR2 is FQNEAQ (reference sequence). The CDR3 length is 12 residues. The CDR3 spells CASTTGRGEAFF. Here the CDR3 DNA reads TGTGCCAGCACCACTGGGAGGGGGGAAGCTTTCTTT.

The chain combines TRBV4-3 with TRBJ2-5; D is unclear. Germline V lookup: CDR1 LGHNA, CDR2 YSLEER. This CDR3 has 14 amino acids. Trimming stripped 4 bases from V and 5 bases from J, with 14 bases between. CDR3 bases: TGCGCCAGCAGCCCATACCGGAGTACGGAGACCCAGTACTTC. Its protein product is CASSPYRSTETQYF.

The gene calls are TRBV6-6 and TRBJ1-2, with D possibly being TRBD1 (6 bases). The germline V and J ends were trimmed by 7 bases and 5 bases, with 14 bases remaining between them. CDR3 length equals 13 residues. CDR1 is MNHNY and CDR2 is SVGAGI in the germline V gene (reference sequence). The CDR3 bases are TGTGCCAGCACGGCAGGGGAAGGATATGGCTACACCTTC. Its translation is CASTAGEGYGYTF.

The chain employs TRBV30 and TRBJ1-3; TRBD1 might be the D (6 bases). This CDR3 is built from 14 residues. V lost 1 base and J lost 1, with 8 bases in between. The V gene's germline CDR1 is GTSNPN and CDR2 SVGIG (reference sequence). The CDR3 region is CAWSEGDSGNTIYF. The CDR3 DNA reads as TGTGCCTGGAGTGAGGGGGATTCTGGAAACACCATATATTTT.

This sequence joins TRBV7-7 and TRBJ2-2; TRBD1 matches at 8 bases. The germline V gene encodes CDR1 SSHAT and CDR2 FNYEAQ (reference sequence). This CDR3 has 14 amino acids. The trim removed 9 bases at V and 5 bases at J, leaving 8 bases unmatched. The CDR3 here is CASRQGRSTGELFF. The CDR3, as DNA: TGTGCCAGTAGACAGGGGAGGTCAACCGGGGAGCTGTTTTTT.

The V gene is TRBV12-5, the J gene TRBJ2-5, with D possibly being TRBD2 (6 bases). Trimming removed 3 bases at V and 0 bases at J, with 8 bases between. Germline assignment: CDR1 LGHNT and CDR2 FRNRAP. The CDR3 spans 14 residues. CDR3 nucleotide sequence: TGTGCTAGTGGTTTAGGAGGGGACCAAGAGACCCAGTACTTC. This sequence encodes CASGLGGDQETQYF.

V and J are TRBV7-7 and TRBJ2-7; D perhaps matches TRBD1 (6 bases). The CDR3 runs to 15 residues. Germline V gives CDR1 SSHAT, CDR2 FNYEAQ (reference sequence). Trimming stripped 3 bases from V and 4 bases from J, with 16 bases between. CDR3 loop: CASSLRPGAEYEQYF. The CDR3, as DNA: TGTGCCAGCAGCTTGAGGCCAGGGGCGGAATACGAGCAGTACTTC.